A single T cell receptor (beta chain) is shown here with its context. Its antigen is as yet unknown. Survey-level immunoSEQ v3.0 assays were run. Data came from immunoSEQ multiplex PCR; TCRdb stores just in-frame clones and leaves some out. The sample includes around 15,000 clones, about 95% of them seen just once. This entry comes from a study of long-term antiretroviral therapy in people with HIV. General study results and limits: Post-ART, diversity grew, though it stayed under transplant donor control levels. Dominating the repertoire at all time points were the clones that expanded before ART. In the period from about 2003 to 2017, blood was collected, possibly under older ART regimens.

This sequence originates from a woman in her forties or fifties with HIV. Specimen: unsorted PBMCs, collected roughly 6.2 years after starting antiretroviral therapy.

The CDR3 DNA reads as TGTGCCAGCGGGACTAGCTTTCGCACAGATACGCAGTATTTT. This gives the protein CASGTSFRTDTQYF. The chain is built from TRBV5-6 and TRBJ2-3; 9 bases map to TRBD2. This CDR3 is 14 amino acids long. Germline V lookup: CDR1 SGHDT, CDR2 YYEEEE. V was pared by 7 bases and J by 1 base, with 4 bases of the junction left unmatched. Variable domain in full (rest from reference TRBV5-6 and TRBJ2-3): DAGVTQSPTHLIKTRGQQVTLRCSPKSGHDTVSWYQQALGQGPQFIFQYYEEEERQRGNFPDRFSGHQFPNYSSELNVNALLLGDSALYLCASGTSFRTDTQYFGPGTRLTVL.